Given below is one T cell receptor beta chain in context. Adult Caucasians living in Nashville, Tennessee made up all of the donors. The sample comes from a study of shared clonotypes between healthy human individuals. This CDR3 has 16 residues. V shed 4 bases, J shed 6 bases, and the junction held 6 bases outside the gene matches. CDR1 is SNHLY, CDR2 FYNNEI, per germline. The unsorted PBMC sample used ten immunoSEQ deep assay plates. Under the authors' procedure: Junction-only immunoSEQ data arrived without quality scores, meaning filtering differed. Clones were read by immunoSEQ multiplex PCR, and TCRdb kept only the in-frame ones, dropping some. V and J calls and clone size follow that table, whereas D and trimming were derived from the DNA. The profile shows approximately 460,000 clones, approximately 71% of them singletons.

This rearrangement joins TRBV2 to TRBJ2-2, with TRBD2 matching over 12 bases. Sequenced material: PBMCs. The receptor was derived from a woman in her forties in good health. Some clones in this sample may be carry-over from other donors' samples. The CDR3 coding sequence is TGTGCCAGCAGTGGGAGTCCTAGCGGGAGGGCCGGGGAGCTGTTTTTT. Protein: CASSGSPSGRAGELFF.